This TCR beta chain is from a study of shared T cell receptors in the human thymus. Assay: immunoSEQ multiplex PCR; the TCRdb copy retains only in-frame clones and omits some. Here the sample spans roughly 710,000 clones, 80% to 90% being singletons. Trimming removed 2 bases from V and 7 bases from J, with 20 bases in between. Germline loops: CDR1 SNHLY, CDR2 FYNNEI. This CDR3 has 16 residues. The sample was also linked to a second study, of human thymus T cells. That study adds: Resections from corrective heart surgery supplied the thymus tissue. Thymic and blood repertoires seemed to favor certain V and J genes.

This chain joins TRBV2 and TRBJ2-5, with D possibly being TRBD2 (6 bases). The source material was thymocytes. This TCR was recovered from a girl under three years old with a congenital heart defect. The CDR3 DNA reads TGTGCCAGCAGTGAATATCCAAGGGAGGTTTATAGGACCCAGTACTTC. Residues: CASSEYPREVYRTQYF. Full variable domain (rest looked up from reference TRBV2 and TRBJ2-5): EPEVTQTPSHQVTQMGQEVILRCVPISNHLYFYWYRQILGQKVEFLVSFYNNEISEKSEIFDDQFSVERPDGSNFTLKIRSTKLEDSAMYFCASSEYPREVYRTQYFGPGTRLLVL.